The rows below give T cell receptor beta chains drawn from one sample of a study of shared clonotypes between healthy human individuals. The protocol was immunoSEQ multiplex PCR, while the TCRdb copy is restricted to in-frame clones and leaves out a portion. Here the sample spans about 1.5 million clones, 95% to 99% being singletons. Material for sequencing was naive CD4+ T cells sorted from blood. Receptors were obtained from a man aged 25 to 40 in good health. Both conserved end residues are part of each CDR3. A D gene is named only where the DNA matches it firmly. Where a row states a size, it is once, few, many or the class of an expanded clone; other rows omit it.

clone size,V gene,J gene,D gene,CDR3 DNA,CDR3 protein
-,TRBV9,TRBJ2-1,-,TGTGCCAGCAGCGCAGGACTGGGGTCTGGTGAGCAGTTCTTC,CASSAGLGSGEQFF
-,TRBV6-5,TRBJ1-2,-,TGTGCCAGCAGGGACAGAGACTGGCGGGATGGCTACACCTTC,CASRDRDWRDGYTF
once,TRBV19,TRBJ1-5,-,TGTGCCAGTAGTATACCCCCAGGAAATCAGCCCCAGCATTTT,CASSIPPGNQPQHF
-,TRBV5-6,TRBJ2-3,-,TGTGCCAGCAGCGCGGCCGGACGGCGAAGCACAGATACGCAGTATTTT,CASSAAGRRSTDTQYF
-,TRBV28,TRBJ2-7,-,TGTGCCAGCAGTTTGAGGGGCCCGACTAGTACATCCTACGAGCAGTACTTC,CASSLRGPTSTSYEQYF
-,TRBV5-1,TRBJ2-2,-,TGCGCCAGCAGCTTAACGGTACCAACCGGGGAGCTGTTTTTT,CASSLTVPTGELFF
-,TRBV12-5,TRBJ1-2,TRBD1,TGTGCTAGTGGGTTAAGACAGGGGTCGGGCTATGGCTACACCTTC,CASGLRQGSGYGYTF
-,TRBV9,TRBJ2-7,TRBD1,TGTGCCAGCAGCCCCCAAGACAGGGGGGCCTACGAGCAGTACTTC,CASSPQDRGAYEQYF
-,TRBV9,TRBJ2-1,-,TGTGCCAGCAGCGGAGTAGCGGACAGCTCCTACAATGAGCAGTTCTTC,CASSGVADSSYNEQFF
-,TRBV25-1,TRBJ1-2,-,TGTGCCAGCAGTGAGGCCGGAAACTATGGCTACACCTTC,CASSEAGNYGYTF
-,TRBV28,TRBJ2-7,-,TGTGCCAGCAGTTCACAGTCTACCCAGGAGCAGTACTTC,CASSSQSTQEQYF
-,TRBV6-1,TRBJ1-5,-,TGTGCCAGCAGCGGCCTAGGCGATCTCGGGCAGCCCCAGCATTTT,CASSGLGDLGQPQHF
-,TRBV11-1,TRBJ2-1,-,TGTGCCAGCAGCCAAACGAATGAGCAGTTCTTC,CASSQTNEQFF
-,TRBV5-1,TRBJ2-7,-,TGCGCCAGCAGCTTTTTATCGACATACGAGCAGTACTTC,CASSFLSTYEQYF
-,TRBV14,TRBJ1-4,-,TGTGCCAGCAGCCAAATTAGCGGCGGGGCTAATGAAAAACTGTTTTTT,CASSQISGGANEKLFF
-,TRBV5-4,TRBJ2-1,TRBD1,TGTGCCAGCAGCCCGGAAAGGGGGCGGAAATATTACAATGAGCAGTTCTTC,CASSPERGRKYYNEQFF
-,TRBV14,TRBJ1-1,-,TGTGCCAGCAGCCAATTGGGCACCGGCACTGAAGCTTTCTTT,CASSQLGTGTEAFF
once,TRBV30,TRBJ2-1,TRBD2,TGTGCCTGGAGGGCGACTAGCGGGACGGGGAGCTCCTACAATGAGCAGTTCTTC,CAWRATSGTGSSYNEQFF
-,TRBV10-3,TRBJ1-2,TRBD1,TGTGCCATCAGGGGACAGGGGGAGGATGGCTACACCTTC,CAIRGQGEDGYTF
-,TRBV28,TRBJ2-1,-,TGTGCCAGCAGCCAGGGGGGGACGGGGTACAATGAGCAGTTCTTC,CASSQGGTGYNEQFF
once,TRBV7-6,TRBJ1-1,-,TGTGCCAGCAGCCCCCGGGAAGCCAGTGAAGCTTTCTTT,CASSPREASEAFF
once,TRBV28,TRBJ1-1,TRBD1,TGTGCCAGCAGTTTGGGGGGACAGACGAACACTGAAGCTTTCTTT,CASSLGGQTNTEAFF
-,TRBV7-9,TRBJ2-7,-,TGTGCCAGCAGCCAAGCCCTAGGCCGAGGGGGCTACGAGCAGTACTTC,CASSQALGRGGYEQYF
-,TRBV5-1,TRBJ2-7,TRBD1,TGCGCCAGCAGTTCCGGACAGGGATTCGACGAGCAGTACTTC,CASSSGQGFDEQYF
-,TRBV9,TRBJ2-3,-,TGTGCCAGCAGCGTAGGTGGGGACCTCCGCACAAATACGCAGTATTTT,CASSVGGDLRTNTQYF
-,TRBV11-2,TRBJ1-5,-,TGTGCCAGCAGCTTGGCGCCCCAGGCGAATCAGCCCCAGCATTTT,CASSLAPQANQPQHF
once,TRBV28,TRBJ1-5,-,TGTGCCAGCAGTTTAGGGGCTCGCAATCAGCCCCAGCATTTT,CASSLGARNQPQHF
-,TRBV7-9,TRBJ2-2,-,TGTGCCAGCAACCCCATCCGGGGCTCCGGGGAGCTGTTTTTT,CASNPIRGSGELFF
-,TRBV9,TRBJ1-3,-,TGTGCCAGCAGCGTAGCAGTCGACGGAGTCTCTGGAAACACCATATATTTT,CASSVAVDGVSGNTIYF
-,TRBV5-5,TRBJ2-2,TRBD1,TGTGCCCGGATTAGGGACAGGGCGAACACCGGGGAGCTGTTTTTT,CARIRDRANTGELFF
-,TRBV5-4,TRBJ2-7,-,TGTGCCAGCAGCTTGGGACAGGCCGCGCGGTCCTACGAGCAGTACTTC,CASSLGQAARSYEQYF
-,TRBV9,TRBJ2-1,TRBD2,TGTGCCAGCAGCGTAGTGCCGGGACTAAAGACCTACAATGAGCAGTTCTTC,CASSVVPGLKTYNEQFF
-,TRBV5-1,TRBJ2-5,TRBD2,TGCGCCAGCAGCTTGGATGTTACTAGCGGGAGCTCCATGGACTTC,CASSLDVTSGSSMDF
-,TRBV5-1,TRBJ2-7,TRBD2,TGCGCCAGCAGCTTGGTGGCTAGCGGGGCCAACACCTACGAGCAGTACTTC,CASSLVASGANTYEQYF
-,TRBV5-6,TRBJ2-1,TRBD1,TGTGCCAGCCGAGGACAGGGTTTCAATGAGCAGTTCTTC,CASRGQGFNEQFF
-,TRBV11-2,TRBJ2-7,TRBD2,TGTGCCAGCAGCCGTCCGCGGGAGGGATTACGGGAGCAGTACTTC,CASSRPREGLREQYF
-,TRBV19,TRBJ2-1,TRBD2,TGTGCCAGTAGTGCCGCCGGGAGGACGTACAATGAGCAGTTCTTC,CASSAAGRTYNEQFF
-,TRBV14,TRBJ2-1,-,TGTGCCAGCAGCCAAGGACTTCTCATCAATGAGCAGTTCTTC,CASSQGLLINEQFF
-,TRBV6-5,TRBJ2-1,-,TGTGCCAGCAGTTACAGTTGGGCCAATGAGCAGTTCTTC,CASSYSWANEQFF
-,TRBV27,TRBJ2-3,-,TGTGCCAGCAGTTTGAGCCTTAGGGATACGCAGTATTTT,CASSLSLRDTQYF
-,TRBV4-1,TRBJ1-4,TRBD1,TGCGCCAGCAGCCATAAGGGACAGGGGGGTGAAAAACTGTTTTTT,CASSHKGQGGEKLFF
-,TRBV5-1,TRBJ2-7,-,TGCGCCAGCAGCTTGACTGTACAGGCCTACGAGCAGTACTTC,CASSLTVQAYEQYF
-,TRBV11-2,TRBJ2-7,-,TGTGCCAGCAGCTTTGGAGGGGGAGACGAGCAGTACTTC,CASSFGGGDEQYF
once,TRBV5-1,TRBJ2-7,TRBD1,TGCGCCAGCAGCCCCCGACAGGGAGAAGCCTACGAGCAGTACTTC,CASSPRQGEAYEQYF
-,TRBV7-8,TRBJ1-5,-,TGTGCCAGCAGCTTAAAGTATTGGAACCGAACCATTAATCAGCCCCAGCATTTT,CASSLKYWNRTINQPQHF
-,TRBV28,TRBJ2-7,-,TGTGCCAGCATGGGCAGGGAGAGGTACGAGCAGTACTTC,CASMGRERYEQYF
-,TRBV20-1,TRBJ2-1,-,TGCAGTGCTACACGAAGCGATGAGCAGTTCTTC,CSATRSDEQFF
-,TRBV5-6,TRBJ2-7,-,TGTGCCAGCAGCCGACACCCCAGCGACTCCTACGAGCAGTACTTC,CASSRHPSDSYEQYF
-,TRBV6-1,TRBJ2-7,TRBD2,TGTGCCAGCAGTGTCGCTAGCGGGAATACCTACGAGCAGTACTTC,CASSVASGNTYEQYF
-,TRBV27,TRBJ2-7,TRBD1,TGTGCCAGCAGCCGGGGACAGGGAGCGCCCCAAAACGAGCAGTACTTC,CASSRGQGAPQNEQYF
-,TRBV14,TRBJ1-1,-,TGTGCCAGCAGCCAAGAGGTGAACACTGAAGCTTTCTTT,CASSQEVNTEAFF
-,TRBV28,TRBJ2-2,TRBD2,TGTGCCAGCAGTAGGACTAGCGGGAGGACCGGGGAGCTGTTTTTT,CASSRTSGRTGELFF
once,TRBV19,TRBJ2-7,-,TGTGCCAGTACTAGGGAACTAGAGCTGGGGGAGCAGTACTTC,CASTRELELGEQYF
-,TRBV19,TRBJ1-1,-,TGTGCCAGTAAAACCCTTCTTACAGTGAACACTGAAGCTTTCTTT,CASKTLLTVNTEAFF
-,TRBV7-8,TRBJ2-4,-,TGTGCCAGCAGCTTAGAAACTACCATTCAGTACTTC,CASSLETTIQYF
-,TRBV20-1,TRBJ2-3,-,TGCAGTGCTTTTGGACTAGATACGCAGTATTTT,CSAFGLDTQYF
-,TRBV5-4,TRBJ1-4,-,TGTGCCAGCAGCTTGCGGCAGACTAATGAAAAACTGTTTTTT,CASSLRQTNEKLFF
-,TRBV6-5,TRBJ2-1,-,TGTGCCAGCAGTTATGCGGGCTACAATGAGCAGTTCTTC,CASSYAGYNEQFF
-,TRBV27,TRBJ2-1,TRBD1,TGTGCCAGCAGTTCCTTTACCGGACAGGGGACCTACAATGAGCAGTTCTTC,CASSSFTGQGTYNEQFF
-,TRBV5-4,TRBJ2-5,-,TGTGCCACTGCGACAGAACCCCAAGAGACCCAGTACTTC,CATATEPQETQYF